This TCR beta chain was found in a study of cytomegalovirus exposure and HLA in healthy donors. Study findings and constraints: Associated with HLA alleles at 0.05 false discovery rate in a later analysis were 16,951 TCR beta sequences.

Germline-derived CDR1 and CDR2 are MNHEY and SMNVEV (reference sequence). The length of the CDR3 is 18 residues. The V gene end was trimmed by 3 bases and the J gene end by 2 bases; junction bases not matched to a gene: 13. In the PCR, 60 Vbeta and 13 Jbeta primers were used. Only in-frame clones appear in the TCRdb table, and some are missing; sequencing was by immunoSEQ multiplex PCR. The sample has 75,000 to 100,000 clones, around 8% seen once. This clone was seen a few times. The antigen is undetermined. The sample was PBMCs. The TCR was taken from a man aged 50 or older in good health and CMV-seronegative. V gene TRBV27 combines with J gene TRBJ2-7; 10 bases align to TRBD1. In DNA form, the CDR3 reads TGTGCCAGCAGTTTCACATATCGGGACAGGGGTTTTCCCTACGAGCAGTACTTC. Translated, it gives CASSFTYRDRGFPYEQYF.